Here is one T cell receptor beta chain with its context. This clone was picked up one time. It lacks a known antigen. Per-base quality was not reported, and no clone a single base away is much larger than it. TCRbeta CDR3 regions were amplified from genomic DNA using the immunoSEQ Assay, a bias-controlled multiplex PCR. Regarding the original processing steps: Within the assay, amplification of reference gene primers was used to estimate how many nucleated cells each sample contained. To quantify the absolute abundance of each unique TCRbeta CDR3 rearrangement, sequence reads were collapsed and filtered. Productive Simpson clonality was computed per sample as the square root of Simpson's diversity index over productive rearrangements. What TCRdb holds here is the immuneACCESS table cut down to in-frame rearrangements. Part of the clones is not present; checked against another copy, under half of the missing clones reflect an unresolved V gene, and the others are unexplained. D and trimming were read from the DNA, whereas the V and J calls and clone size are those reported in that table. In all, the sample holds 65,000 to 95,000 clones, and approximately 89% of those were seen once. The top ten clones comprise approximately 8.9% of the sample.

This entry comes from a study of blood T cell repertoires in COVID-19 (TCRdb year 2020). With regard to the full study: Collaborator samples came from the United States, Italy and Spain and covered acute and convalescent phases of COVID-19. The repertoires were made available in a free public database intended to serve as a resource for research on the immune response to SARS-CoV-2. Deeply sampled blood TCRbeta repertoires from subjects exposed to, actively infected with, or recovered from COVID-19 were included in the dataset. The prospective study material was composed of cDNA or gDNA derived from T cells, B-cell-depleted T cells, or PBMCs. Where available, HLA class I and class II types were taken from metadata supplied by the sample provider and were not determined by assay-based typing. Samples came from the ongoing ImmuneRACE study (first 160 participants) plus 1,254 subjects from 6 global collaborators. A de-identified subject ID, COVID-19 status, age in years and sex were almost always included in the sample metadata.

Collaborating institutions collected whole blood in K2EDTA tubes following their own protocols. For TCRbeta analysis, collaborators shipped samples as frozen whole blood, isolated PBMCs, or DNA extracted from either of those sample types. Overall study outcomes, separate from this receptor: The amount of clinical and demographic metadata varied by source and participant and was provided uncurated.

V ends up 4 bases short and J 5 bases short, with an unmatched junction base count of 7. Measured from the cysteine to the phenylalanine, the CDR3 is 15 residues long. The CDR3 DNA has 45 bases and is translated from base 1. The germline V gene encodes CDR1 KGHDR and CDR2 SFDVKD. This TCR came from a man aged 80 or over with acute or convalescent COVID-19. The rearrangement joined TRBV24-1 to TRBJ2-5; 9 bases in the junction line up with TRBD1. The specimen sequenced was peripheral blood. The bases read TGTGCCACCAGTGACCCCGGGACAGGGCGGGAGACCCAGTACTTC. Its coded protein is CATSDPGTGRETQYF.